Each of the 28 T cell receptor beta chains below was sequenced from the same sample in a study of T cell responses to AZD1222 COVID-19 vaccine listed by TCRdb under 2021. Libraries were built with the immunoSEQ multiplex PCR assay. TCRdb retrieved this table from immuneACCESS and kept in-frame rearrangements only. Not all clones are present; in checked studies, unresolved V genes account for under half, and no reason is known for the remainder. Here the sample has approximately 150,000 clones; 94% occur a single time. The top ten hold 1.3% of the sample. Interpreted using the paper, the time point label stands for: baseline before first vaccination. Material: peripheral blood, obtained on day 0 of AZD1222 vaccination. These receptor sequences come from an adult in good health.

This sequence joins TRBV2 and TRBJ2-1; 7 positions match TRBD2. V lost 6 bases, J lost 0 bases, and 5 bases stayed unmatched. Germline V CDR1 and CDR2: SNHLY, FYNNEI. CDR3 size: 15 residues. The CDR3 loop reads CASRELASSYNEQFF. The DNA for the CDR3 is TGTGCCAGCAGGGAACTAGCGAGCTCCTACAATGAGCAGTTCTTC.

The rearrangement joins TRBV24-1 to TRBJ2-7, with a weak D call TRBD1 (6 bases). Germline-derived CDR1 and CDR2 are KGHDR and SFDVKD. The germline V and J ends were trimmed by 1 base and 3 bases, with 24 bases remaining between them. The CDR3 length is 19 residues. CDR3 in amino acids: CATSDFEWGPPTILYEQYV. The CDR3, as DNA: TGTGCCACCAGTGATTTCGAGTGGGGGCCCCCAACAATCCTCTACGAGCAGTACGTC.

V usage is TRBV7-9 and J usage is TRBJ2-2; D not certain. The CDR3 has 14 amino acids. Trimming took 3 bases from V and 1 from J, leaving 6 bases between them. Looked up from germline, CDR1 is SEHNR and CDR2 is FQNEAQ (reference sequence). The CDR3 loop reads CASSFGLNTGELFF. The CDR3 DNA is TGTGCCAGCAGCTTCGGTCTGAACACCGGGGAGCTGTTTTTT.

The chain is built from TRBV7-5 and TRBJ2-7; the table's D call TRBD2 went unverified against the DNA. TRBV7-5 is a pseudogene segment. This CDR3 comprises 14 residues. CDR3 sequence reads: CVRSLFCGYYEQYV. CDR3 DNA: TGTGTCAGAAGTCTATTCTGCGGTTACTACGAGCAGTACGTC.

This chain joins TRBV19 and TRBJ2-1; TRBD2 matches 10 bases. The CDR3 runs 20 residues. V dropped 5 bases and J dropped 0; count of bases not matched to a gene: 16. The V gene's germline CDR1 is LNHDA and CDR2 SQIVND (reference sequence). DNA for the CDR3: TGTGCCAGTAGTCGAGGTTCCGGGCTAGCGGGAGAGAGCTCCTACAATGAGCAGTTCTTC. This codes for CASSRGSGLAGESSYNEQFF.

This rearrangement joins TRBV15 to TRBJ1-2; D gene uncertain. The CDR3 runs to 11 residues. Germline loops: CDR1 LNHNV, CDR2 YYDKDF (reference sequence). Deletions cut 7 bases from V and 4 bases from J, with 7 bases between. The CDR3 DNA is TGTGCCACCAAGGACCTCTATGGCTACACCTTC. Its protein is CATKDLYGYTF.

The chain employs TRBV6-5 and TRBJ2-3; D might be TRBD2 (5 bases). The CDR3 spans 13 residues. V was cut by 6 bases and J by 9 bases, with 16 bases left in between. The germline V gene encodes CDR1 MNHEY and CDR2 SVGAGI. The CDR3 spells CASRARELGTQYF. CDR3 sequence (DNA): TGTGCCAGCAGGGCTCGGGAACTCGGGACGCAGTATTTT.

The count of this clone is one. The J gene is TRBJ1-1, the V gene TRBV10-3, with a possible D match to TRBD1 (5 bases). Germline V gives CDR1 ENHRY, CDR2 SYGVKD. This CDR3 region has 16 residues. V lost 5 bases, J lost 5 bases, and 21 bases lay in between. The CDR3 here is CAISIGADRGRTEAFF. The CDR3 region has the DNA TGTGCCATCAGTATTGGGGCGGACCGTGGTAGAACTGAAGCTTTCTTT.

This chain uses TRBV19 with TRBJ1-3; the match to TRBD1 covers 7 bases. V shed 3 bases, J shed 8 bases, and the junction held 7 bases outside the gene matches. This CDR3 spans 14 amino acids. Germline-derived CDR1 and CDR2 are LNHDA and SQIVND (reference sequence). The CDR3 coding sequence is TGTGCCAGTAGTATGACGGGCAGGGGGGACACCATATATTTT. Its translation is CASSMTGRGDTIYF. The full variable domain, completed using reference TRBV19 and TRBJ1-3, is DGGITQSPKYLFRKEGQNVTLSCEQNLNHDAMYWYRQDPGQGLRLIYYSQIVNDFQKGDIAEGYSVSREKKESFPLTVTSAQKNPTAFYLCASSMTGRGDTIYFGEGSWLTVV.

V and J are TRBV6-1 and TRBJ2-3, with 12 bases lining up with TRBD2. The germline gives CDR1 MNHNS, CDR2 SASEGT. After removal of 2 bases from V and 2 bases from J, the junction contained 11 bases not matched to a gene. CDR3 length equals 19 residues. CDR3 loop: CASSEPSGGAAENTDTQYF. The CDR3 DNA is TGTGCCAGCAGTGAACCTAGCGGGGGGGCCGCTGAAAACACAGATACGCAGTATTTT.

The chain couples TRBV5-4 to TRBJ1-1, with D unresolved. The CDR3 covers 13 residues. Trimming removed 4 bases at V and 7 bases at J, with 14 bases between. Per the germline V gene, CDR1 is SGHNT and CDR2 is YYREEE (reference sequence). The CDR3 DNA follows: TGTGCCAGCAGCAGGCGGCACGGAGATGAAGCTTTCTTT. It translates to CASSRRHGDEAFF.

CDR3 residues: CASSQDPRQGTGQPQHF. The CDR3 DNA sequence: TGTGCCAGCAGCCAAGATCCTAGACAGGGGACGGGTCAGCCCCAGCATTTT. The gene calls are TRBV3-1 (or the pseudogene TRBV3-2) and TRBJ1-5; 8 nucleotides align to TRBD1. Germline CDR1 reads LGHDT; CDR2 reads YNNKEL (reference sequence). The CDR3 is 17 residues long. V lost 0 bases and J lost 6; bases outside the gene matches: 10.

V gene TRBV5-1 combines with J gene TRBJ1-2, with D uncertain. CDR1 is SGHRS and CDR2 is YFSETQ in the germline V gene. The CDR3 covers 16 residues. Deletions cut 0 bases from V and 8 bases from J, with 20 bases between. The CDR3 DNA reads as TGCGCCAGCAGCTTGGCCGCGGCGCAGCCCTTGAGAGGCTACACCTTC. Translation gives CASSLAAAQPLRGYTF.

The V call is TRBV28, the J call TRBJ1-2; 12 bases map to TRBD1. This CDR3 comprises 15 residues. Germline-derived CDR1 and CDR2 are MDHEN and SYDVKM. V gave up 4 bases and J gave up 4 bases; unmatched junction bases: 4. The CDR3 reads CASSSPGQGAYGYTF. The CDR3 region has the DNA TGTGCCAGCAGTTCTCCGGGACAGGGGGCCTATGGCTACACCTTC.

The CDR3 loop is CASSVTSGIRIGELFF. The CDR3 nucleotides are TGTGCCAGCAGCGTGACTAGCGGGATCCGCATCGGGGAGCTGTTTTTT. The chain employs TRBV9 and TRBJ2-2; 11 bases line up with TRBD2. The CDR3 is 16 residues long. Germline V gene sequence: CDR1 SGDLS, CDR2 YYNGEE. V was pared by 2 bases and J by 7 bases, with 7 bases of the junction left unmatched.

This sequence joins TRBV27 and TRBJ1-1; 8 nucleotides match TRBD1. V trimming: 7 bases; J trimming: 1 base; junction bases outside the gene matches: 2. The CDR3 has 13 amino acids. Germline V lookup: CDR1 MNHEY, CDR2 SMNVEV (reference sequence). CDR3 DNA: TGTGCCAGCATAGGACAGGGGAACACTGAAGCTTTCTTT. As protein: CASIGQGNTEAFF.

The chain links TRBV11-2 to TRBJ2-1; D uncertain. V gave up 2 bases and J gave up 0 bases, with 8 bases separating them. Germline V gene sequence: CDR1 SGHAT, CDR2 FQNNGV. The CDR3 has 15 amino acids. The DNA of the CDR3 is TGTGCCAGCAGCTTACCGGCCTACTCCTACAATGAGCAGTTCTTC. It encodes CASSLPAYSYNEQFF. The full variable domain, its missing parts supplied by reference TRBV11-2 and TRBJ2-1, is EAGVAQSPRYKIIEKRQSVAFWCNPISGHATLYWYQQILGQGPKLLIQFQNNGVVDDSQLPKDRFSAERLKGVDSTLKIQPAKLEDSAVYLCASSLPAYSYNEQFFGPGTRLTVL.

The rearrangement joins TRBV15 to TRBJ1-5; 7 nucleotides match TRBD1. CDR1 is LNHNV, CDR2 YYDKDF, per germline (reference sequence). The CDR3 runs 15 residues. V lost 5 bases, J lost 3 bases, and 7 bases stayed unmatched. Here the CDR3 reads CATSPGQWDNQPQHF. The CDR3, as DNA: TGTGCCACCAGCCCGGGACAGTGGGACAATCAGCCCCAGCATTTT.

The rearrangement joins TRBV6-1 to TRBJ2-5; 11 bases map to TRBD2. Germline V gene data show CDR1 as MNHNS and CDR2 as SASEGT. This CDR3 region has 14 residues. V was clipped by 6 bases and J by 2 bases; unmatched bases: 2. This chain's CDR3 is CASSSSGGQETQYF. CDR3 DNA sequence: TGTGCCAGCAGCTCTAGCGGGGGGCAAGAGACCCAGTACTTC.

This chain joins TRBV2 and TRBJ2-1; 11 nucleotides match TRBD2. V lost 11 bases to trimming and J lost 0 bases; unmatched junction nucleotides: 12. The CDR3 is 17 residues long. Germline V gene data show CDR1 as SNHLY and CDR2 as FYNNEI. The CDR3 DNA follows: TGTGCCTCCCGCGGGGGGACTAGCGGCTTCTCCTACAATGAGCAGTTCTTC. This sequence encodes CASRGGTSGFSYNEQFF.

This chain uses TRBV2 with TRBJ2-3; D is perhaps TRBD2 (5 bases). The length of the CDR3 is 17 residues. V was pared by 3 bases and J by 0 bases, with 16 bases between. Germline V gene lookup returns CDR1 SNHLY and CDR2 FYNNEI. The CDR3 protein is CASSDAREYGSTDTQYF. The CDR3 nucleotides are TGTGCCAGCAGTGATGCGAGGGAATATGGGAGCACAGATACGCAGTATTTT.

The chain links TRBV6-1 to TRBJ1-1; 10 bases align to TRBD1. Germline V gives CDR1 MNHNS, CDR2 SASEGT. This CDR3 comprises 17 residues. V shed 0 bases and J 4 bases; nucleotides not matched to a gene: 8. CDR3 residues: CASSEARSRTGGTEAFF. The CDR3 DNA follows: TGTGCCAGCAGTGAAGCCCGGAGCAGGACAGGGGGCACTGAAGCTTTCTTT.

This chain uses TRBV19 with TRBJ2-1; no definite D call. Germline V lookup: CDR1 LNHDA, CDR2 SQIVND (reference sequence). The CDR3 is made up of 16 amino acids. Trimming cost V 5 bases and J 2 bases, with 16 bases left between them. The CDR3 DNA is TGTGCCAGTAGTCCCCTCACTGCGGAGACCTACAATGAGCAGTTCTTC. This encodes CASSPLTAETYNEQFF.

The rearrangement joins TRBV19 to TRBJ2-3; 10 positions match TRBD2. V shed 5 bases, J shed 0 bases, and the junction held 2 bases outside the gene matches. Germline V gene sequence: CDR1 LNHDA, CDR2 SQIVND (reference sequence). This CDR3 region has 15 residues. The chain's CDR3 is CASSDSGGSTDTQYF. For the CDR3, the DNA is TGTGCCAGTAGTGATAGCGGGGGGAGCACAGATACGCAGTATTTT.

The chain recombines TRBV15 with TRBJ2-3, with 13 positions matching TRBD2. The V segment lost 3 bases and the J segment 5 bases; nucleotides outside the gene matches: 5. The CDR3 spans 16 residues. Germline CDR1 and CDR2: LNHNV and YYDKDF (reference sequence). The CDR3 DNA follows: TGTGCCACCAGCAGGCACAGGACTAGCGGGGGAGATACGCAGTATTTT. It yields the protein CATSRHRTSGGDTQYF.

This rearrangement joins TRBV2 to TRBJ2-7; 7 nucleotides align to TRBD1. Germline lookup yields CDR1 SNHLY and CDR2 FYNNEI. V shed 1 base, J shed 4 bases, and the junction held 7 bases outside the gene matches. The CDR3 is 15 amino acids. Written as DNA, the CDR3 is TGTGCCAGCAGTGAAGGGATAGGGGGCCTTTACGAGCAGTACGTC. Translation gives CASSEGIGGLYEQYV.

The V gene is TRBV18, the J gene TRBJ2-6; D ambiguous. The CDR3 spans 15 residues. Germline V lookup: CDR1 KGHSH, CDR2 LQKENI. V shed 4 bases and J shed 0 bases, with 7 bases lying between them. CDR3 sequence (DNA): TGTGCCAGCTCACTACAGAGCTCTGGGGCCAACGTCCTGACTTTC. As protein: CASSLQSSGANVLTF.

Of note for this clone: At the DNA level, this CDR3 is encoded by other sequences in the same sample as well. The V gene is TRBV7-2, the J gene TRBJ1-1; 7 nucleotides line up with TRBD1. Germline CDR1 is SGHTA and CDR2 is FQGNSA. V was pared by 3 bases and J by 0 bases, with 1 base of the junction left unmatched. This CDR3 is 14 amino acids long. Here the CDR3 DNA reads TGTGCCAGCAGCTTGGGACAGCTGAACACTGAAGCTTTCTTT. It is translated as CASSLGQLNTEAFF.